This TCR beta chain derives from a study of shared clonotypes between healthy human individuals. At the level of the study: A couple of female and three male donors aged 18 to 49 were enrolled. Study-level findings and limits: Among donors, sharing of clonotypes was expected to be affected by sequencing depth.

To note about this clone: The antigen remains undetermined.

In the naive CD8 group, cells lacked CD45RO and were positively selected for CCR7, so terminally differentiated effector memory CD45RA+ cells were left out. Everyone who donated was a Caucasian adult who lived in Nashville, Tennessee. The V end lost 0 bases, the J end lost 8 bases, and 11 bases lay between the germline ends. Germline CDR1 LGHNA, CDR2 YSLEER. CDR3 length: 14 amino acids. Profiling relied on immunoSEQ multiplex PCR, and the TCRdb table lists in-frame clones only, not all of them. This sample yields about 2.1 million clones, of which approximately 94% are seen a single time; under 2% belongs to the top ten.

The receptor was derived from a man aged 18-30 years in good health. Some clones in this sample may be carry-over from other donors' samples. Sequenced material: naive CD8+ T cells from PBMCs. V usage is TRBV4-3 and J usage is TRBJ2-1; TRBD2 might be the D (5 bases). The CDR3 region is CASSQEGLADEQFF. CDR3 nucleotides: TGCGCCAGCAGCCAAGAAGGCCTAGCCGATGAGCAGTTCTTC.